The clone carrying this T cell receptor beta chain has only one observation. Antigen: not known. The entry originates in a study of shared clonotypes between healthy human individuals. Overall study results and limits: All-four-donor shared clonotypes had higher generation probabilities than non-shared clonotypes did. Larger richness was generally estimated for naive than memory subsets.

Both subsets, CD45RA+ naive and CD45RA-negative memory, were split from the CD4+ cells. Methods used by the authors: Without quality scores, immunoSEQ junctional reads could not be filtered like full-length reads. Repertoires were generated with immunoSEQ multiplex PCR, while TCRdb's copy carries only in-frame clones and drops some. V and J calls plus clone size are reproduced from that table; the DNA served to infer D and trimming. The table shows 980,000 or so clones, with about 80% occurring only once. This TCR came from a man aged 18 to 35 in good health. Sequenced: memory CD4+ T cells sorted from blood. Subset indicated: CD45RA-negative fraction.

DNA of the CDR3: TGTGCCACCAGCTCAGACTACGGAAGATATAACTATGGCTACACCTTC. Its protein is CATSSDYGRYNYGYTF. The gene calls are TRBV15 and TRBJ1-2; D is ambiguous. Germline V CDR1 and CDR2: LNHNV, YYDKDF (reference sequence). V was trimmed by 5 bases and J by 1 base, leaving 17 bases between them. The CDR3 sequence is 16 residues long.